This T cell receptor beta chain originates from a study of cytomegalovirus exposure and HLA in healthy donors. Study-wide results and limits: In a later analysis, HLA-C alleles had the fewest associated TCRs, DRB1 alleles the most.

This clone turned up a few times. Its antigen is as yet unknown. Trimming took off 2 bases at V and 3 bases at J, with 7 bases between the two ends. CDR3 length equals 13 residues. Germline V lookup: CDR1 SGHKS, CDR2 YYEKEE (reference sequence). The PCR employed 60 Vbeta primers together with 13 Jbeta primers. Authors' methods: As a later analysis found, there were 80 million or so unique TCR beta chains, of which roughly 11 million were shared. The protocol was immunoSEQ multiplex PCR, while the TCRdb copy is restricted to in-frame clones and leaves out a portion. The V and J calls and clone size are taken from that table; D and trimming were inferred from the DNA. The sample shows some 180,000 clones, less than 80% of them seen only once.

This clonotype was obtained from a man between 18 and 35 years old in good health and CMV-seronegative. The rearrangement links TRBV5-5 to TRBJ2-3, with D perhaps TRBD1 (6 bases). Sequenced: PBMCs. The CDR3 sequence: CASSFQGTDTQYF. CDR3 in DNA: TGTGCCAGCAGCTTCCAGGGGACAGATACGCAGTATTTT.